This T cell receptor beta chain derives from a study of blood T cell repertoires in COVID-19. In the study overall: Donors in the United States, Italy and Spain gave samples during acute or convalescent COVID-19.

The germline V and J ends were trimmed by 0 bases and 0 bases, with 6 bases remaining between them. The CDR3 extends over 16 amino acids. Germline assignment: CDR1 SGHTA and CDR2 FQGTGA. In the authors' workflow: Reference gene primer amplification in the assay estimated nucleated cell counts. Using immunoSEQ multiplex PCR, the repertoire was profiled, and TCRdb retains in-frame clones only, with some absent. The V and J calls and clone size come from that table; D and trimming were worked out from the DNA. The sample yields roughly 150,000 clones, 84% seen once. A Seattle source enrolled patients during active infection and followed them longitudinally.

The sequenced material came from peripheral blood. V and J are TRBV7-3 and TRBJ2-6, with D perhaps TRBD1 (6 bases). This TCR came from an elderly woman with COVID-19, enrolled during active disease. The CDR3 sequence is CASSLTGGSGANVLTF. CDR3 nucleotide sequence: TGTGCCAGCAGCTTAACAGGGGGCTCTGGGGCCAACGTCCTGACTTTC.